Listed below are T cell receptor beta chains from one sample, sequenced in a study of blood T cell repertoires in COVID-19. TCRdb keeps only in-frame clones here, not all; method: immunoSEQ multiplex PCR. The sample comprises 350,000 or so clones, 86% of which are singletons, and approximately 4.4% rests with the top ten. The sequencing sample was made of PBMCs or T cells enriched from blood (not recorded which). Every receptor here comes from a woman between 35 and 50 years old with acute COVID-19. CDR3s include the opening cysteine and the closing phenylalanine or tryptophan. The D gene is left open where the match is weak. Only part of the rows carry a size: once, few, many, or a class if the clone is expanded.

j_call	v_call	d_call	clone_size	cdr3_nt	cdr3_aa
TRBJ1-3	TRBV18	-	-	TGTGCCAGCTCACCCTTTTCGTCGAGGCGGAGTGGAAACACCATATATTTT	CASSPFSSRRSGNTIYF
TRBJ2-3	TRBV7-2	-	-	TGTGCCAGCAGCTTAGCGAGGGATACGCAGTATTTT	CASSLARDTQYF
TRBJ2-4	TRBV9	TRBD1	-	TGTGCCAGCAGCGTTGGGGACAGGGAAAACATTCAGTACTTC	CASSVGDRENIQYF
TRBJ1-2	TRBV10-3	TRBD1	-	TGTGCCATCAGTGAAGACAGGGGGCTTGACTATGGCTACACCTTC	CAISEDRGLDYGYTF
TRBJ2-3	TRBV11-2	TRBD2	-	TGTGCCAGCAGCCCCCGACTAGCGTCTACGCAGTATTTT	CASSPRLASTQYF
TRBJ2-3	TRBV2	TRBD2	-	TGTGCCAGCAGGCCGGGACTAGCGGGAGGAGGAGATACGCAGTATTTT	CASRPGLAGGGDTQYF
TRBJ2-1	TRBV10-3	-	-	TGTGCCATCAGTGAGGAATTAACGGGACTGAATGAGCAGTTCTTC	CAISEELTGLNEQFF
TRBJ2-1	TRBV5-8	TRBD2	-	TGTGCCAGCAGCCAACTAGCGGGGGGACTGGTTGAGCAGTTCTTC	CASSQLAGGLVEQFF
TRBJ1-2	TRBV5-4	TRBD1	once	TGTGCCAGCAGCTCGACAGGGCGGTATGGCTACACCTTC	CASSSTGRYGYTF
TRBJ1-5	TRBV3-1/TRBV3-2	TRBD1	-	TGTGCCAGCAGCGCACGACAGGGGAAAAGGCCCCAGCATTTT	CASSARQGKRPQHF
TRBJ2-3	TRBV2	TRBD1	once	TGTGCCAGCAGTAGCCAGGGACAGATTCTCACAGATACGCAGTATTTT	CASSSQGQILTDTQYF
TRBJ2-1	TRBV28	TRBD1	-	TGTGCCAGCCCCTTGAGGACAGGGGAGCGCAATGAGCAGTTCTTC	CASPLRTGERNEQFF
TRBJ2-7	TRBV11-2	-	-	TGTGCCAGCAGCCTCGACAGACCGAGCTCCTACGAGCAGTACTTC	CASSLDRPSSYEQYF
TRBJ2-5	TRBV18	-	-	TGTGCCAGCTCGGCGGACAGTCAAGAGACCCAGTACTTC	CASSADSQETQYF
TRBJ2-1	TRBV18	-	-	TGTGCCAGCACAAACTCTCGGGGGTACTACAATGAGCAGTTCTTC	CASTNSRGYYNEQFF